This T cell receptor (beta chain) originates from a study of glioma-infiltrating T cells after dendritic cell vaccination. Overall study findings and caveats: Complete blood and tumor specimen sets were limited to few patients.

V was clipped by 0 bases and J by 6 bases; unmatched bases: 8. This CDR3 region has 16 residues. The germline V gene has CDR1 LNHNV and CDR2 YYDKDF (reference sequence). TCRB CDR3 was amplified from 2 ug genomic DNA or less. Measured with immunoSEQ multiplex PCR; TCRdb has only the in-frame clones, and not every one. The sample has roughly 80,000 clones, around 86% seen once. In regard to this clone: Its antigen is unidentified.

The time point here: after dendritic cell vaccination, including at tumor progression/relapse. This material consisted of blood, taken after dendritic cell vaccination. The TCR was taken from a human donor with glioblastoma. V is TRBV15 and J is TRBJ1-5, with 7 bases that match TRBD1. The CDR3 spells CATSRDPQGVGQPQHF. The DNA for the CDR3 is TGTGCCACCAGCAGAGATCCCCAGGGGGTAGGTCAGCCCCAGCATTTT. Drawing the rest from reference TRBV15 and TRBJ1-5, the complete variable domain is DAMVIQNPRYQVTQFGKPVTLSCSQTLNHNVMYWYQQKSSQAPKLLFHYYDKDFNNEADTPDNFQSRRPNTSFCFLDIRSPGLGDTAMYLCATSRDPQGVGQPQHFGDGTRLSIL.